This T cell receptor (beta chain) was recovered during a study of shared clonotypes between healthy human individuals. Looked up from germline, CDR1 is ENHRY and CDR2 is SYGVKD. The CDR3 consists of 12 residues. V was cut by 8 bases and J by 7 bases, with 15 bases left in between. TCRdb keeps only in-frame clones here, not all; method: immunoSEQ multiplex PCR. The sample lists about 2,500,000 clones, around nine tenths occurring once. J is TRBJ2-7 and V is TRBV10-3; D uncertain. Sequenced sample: naive CD4+ T cells sorted from blood. Documented subset: CD45RA+ positively selected. The sequence came from a man aged 18 to 29 in good health. The CDR3 here is CAISDGPGEQYF. The CDR3 DNA sequence: TGTGCCATCTCTGACGGACCCGGGGAGCAGTACTTC.